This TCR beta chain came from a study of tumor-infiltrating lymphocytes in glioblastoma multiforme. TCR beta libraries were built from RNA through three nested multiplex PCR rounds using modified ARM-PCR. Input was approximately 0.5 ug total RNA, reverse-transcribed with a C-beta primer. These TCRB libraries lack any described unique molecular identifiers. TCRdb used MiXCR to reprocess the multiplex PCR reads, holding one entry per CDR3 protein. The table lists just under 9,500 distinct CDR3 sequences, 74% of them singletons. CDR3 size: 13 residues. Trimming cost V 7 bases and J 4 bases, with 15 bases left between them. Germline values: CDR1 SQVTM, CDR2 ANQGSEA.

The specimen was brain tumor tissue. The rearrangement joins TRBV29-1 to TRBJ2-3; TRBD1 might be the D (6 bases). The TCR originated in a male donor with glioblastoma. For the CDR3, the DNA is TGCAGCGCAACCCCCCAGGGGCCAGATACGCAGTATTTT. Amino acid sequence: CSATPQGPDTQYF.